This TCR beta chain was recorded in a study of blood T cell repertoires in COVID-19. Study as a whole: Collection of acute and convalescent COVID-19 samples took place in the United States, Italy and Spain.

Here immunoSEQ multiplex PCR was the method, and the copy in TCRdb shows in-frame clones only, minus some. The data contain some 170,000 clones, over 60% of them singletons. The CDR3 has 13 amino acids. Trimming left V 4 bases short and J 0 bases short, with 7 bases between. Looked up from germline, CDR1 is SGHDT and CDR2 is YYEEEE. The receptor's source is a man aged 55 to 70 with acute or convalescent COVID-19. The chain is built from TRBV5-6 and TRBJ2-5, with unresolved D. Sequenced material: peripheral blood. CDR3 sequence reads: CASSRRHQETQYF. The CDR3 nucleotides read TGTGCCAGCAGCCGGCGGCACCAAGAGACCCAGTACTTC.